The TCR beta chain described here comes from a study of blood T cells in healthy people across ages. This CDR3 comprises 14 residues. Germline CDR1 LGHDT, CDR2 YNNKEL (reference sequence). Trimming shortened V by 4 bases and J by 5 bases, and 14 bases separated the two germline ends. Primed by a sample-barcoded 5' primer and a J-beta primer mix, a second PCR proceeded for about 7 to 11 cycles. Each CDR3 protein gets one entry after TCRdb re-called the 5' RACE reads with MiXCR. The sample records fewer than 700,000 distinct CDR3 sequences, around half being singletons. The table lists this clonotype with a few counts.

V gene TRBV3-1 combines with J gene TRBJ1-2; a weak D match, TRBD1 (5 bases). Sequenced: blood. The TCR originated in a man older than 75 in good health. CDR3 nucleotide sequence: TGTGCCAGCAGCCCCCAGGGAGGGGTTTATGGCTACACCTTC. Translation gives CASSPQGGVYGYTF. The variable domain in full, completed from reference TRBV3-1 and TRBJ1-2, reads DTAVSQTPKYLVTQMGNDKSIKCEQNLGHDTMYWYKQDSKKFLKIMFSYNNKELIINETVPNRFSPKSPDKAHLNLHINSLELGDSAVYFCASSPQGGVYGYTFGSGTRLTVV.